In its sample, the clone carrying this T cell receptor (beta chain) was seen a few times. This entry comes from a study of human T cells and chemical hapten exposure. Background on the study: Sensitization employed 2% DPC on approximately 2 cm by approximately 2 cm of upper inner arm skin. Mostly female patients had alopecia areata, totalis or universalis.

Via MiXCR, TCRdb re-called the RACE reads, giving one row per CDR3 protein. The table has 250,000 or so distinct CDR3 sequences, 7.5% to 10% seen once; the top ten hold 2.3%. Time point denoted: pre-sensitization, week 0. The treatment here: therapeutic diphenylcyclopropenone sensitization with weekly scalp DPC. V lost 0 bases and J lost 9, with 13 bases in between. CDR1 and CDR2 (germline): SGDLS, YYNGEE. The CDR3 covers 13 residues. Sequencing was performed on whole blood, taken in connection with sensitization to the hapten diphenylcyclopropenone (DPC). V gene TRBV9 combines with J gene TRBJ2-7, with D perhaps TRBD1 (5 bases). This receptor was obtained from a woman aged 40 to 50 with alopecia areata. Some clones in this sample may be carry-over from other donors' samples. In DNA, the CDR3 is TGTGCCAGCAGCGTAGGTCAGGGAACGGGGCAGTACTTC. It translates to CASSVGQGTGQYF.